This T cell receptor beta chain was captured by sequencing in a study of molecular identifiers for immune sequencing clone quantification. The V end lost 3 bases, the J end lost 7 bases, and 7 bases lay between the germline ends. Germline V CDR1 and CDR2: SNHLY, FYNNEI. The CDR3 has 12 residues. TCR libraries were built in bulk with a published protocol and specific TCR primers. TCRdb reprocessed the PCR reads with MiXCR, giving one entry per CDR3 protein. This sample has some 89,000 distinct CDR3 sequences, with 20% to 25% found just once. For this clonotype: Given a much more abundant clone one base away, this may be a read error. Likely a read error: the CDR3 ends without its conserved phenylalanine or tryptophan.

The chain links TRBV2 to TRBJ1-5, with no clear D. The sequence came from a human donor in good health. Some libraries in this study had Jurkat cell RNA spiked in. Material for sequencing was naive CD8+ T cells from blood, with Jurkat cell RNA spiked in. Indicated subset: FACS-sorted CD8+CD4-CCR7+CD45RA+ naive T cells. For the CDR3, the DNA is TGTGCCAGCAGTGACGGAGTCCAGCCCCAGCATCTT. It specifies CASSDGVQPQHL.